What follows describes a single T cell receptor beta chain. Its specificity is unknown. Time point here: neoterminal ileum biopsy at postoperative endoscopy, about 6 months after surgery. Adults with ileal or ileocolonic Crohn's disease and an indication for resection were eligible. Each sample's TCRB immunosequencing used five hundred nanograms of biopsy DNA. The assay was immunoSEQ multiplex PCR, and TCRdb's table has in-frame clones only and misses some. The table includes about 62,000 clones, 85% to 90% detected once. The entry originates in a study of T cell repertoires in ileal Crohn's disease. General study points: The median delay to postoperative endoscopy was about 7 months.

The CDR3 length is 17 residues. V dropped 0 bases and J dropped 3 bases, with 18 bases sitting between them. Germline values: CDR1 SGHRS, CDR2 YFSETQ. The chain joins TRBV5-1 to TRBJ1-2; D might be TRBD1 (5 bases). Material: ileal tissue. This TCR was sampled from an adult with Crohn's disease. CDR3 sequence (DNA): TGCGCCAGCAGCTTGGTTTGGGTGAGACAGATCTACTATGGCTACACCTTC. Protein: CASSLVWVRQIYYGYTF.